Sequencing of this T cell receptor beta chain was carried out in a study of T cell repertoires in cytomegalovirus infection. Study-wide context: HLA-B-restricted CMV epitopes that are well studied were used alongside recently identified HLA-C-restricted ones. Indicated by public TCR beta signatures were CMV infection and matching HLA type.

Study-level points and caveats: Carriers of CMV and the relevant HLA type were discriminated by public TCR beta frequency. Predominance within the ex vivo response was attributable to HLA-C-restricted CMV-specific TCR beta clonotypes.

V dropped 4 bases and J dropped 4 bases, with 24 bases sitting between them. Germline V gives CDR1 SGHRS, CDR2 YFSETQ. The length of the CDR3 is 19 residues. MiXCR, run by TCRdb on the reads, gives a single entry per CDR3 protein. In the table there are 310,000 or so distinct CDR3 sequences, 20% to 25% of which are singletons. Turning to this clonotype: Its target is unknown.

V usage is TRBV5-1 and J usage is TRBJ2-6; D is perhaps TRBD2 (5 bases). Sequencing was performed on cultured PBMCs, taken from culture after CMV antigen stimulation. This receptor was obtained from a human donor in good health (CMV status not recorded). Some clones in this sample may be carry-over from other donors' samples. CDR3 amino acids: CASSPSVAAAALGANVLTF. CDR3 sequence (DNA): TGCGCCAGCAGCCCTTCAGTAGCAGCGGCAGCCCTGGGGGCCAACGTCCTGACTTTC.